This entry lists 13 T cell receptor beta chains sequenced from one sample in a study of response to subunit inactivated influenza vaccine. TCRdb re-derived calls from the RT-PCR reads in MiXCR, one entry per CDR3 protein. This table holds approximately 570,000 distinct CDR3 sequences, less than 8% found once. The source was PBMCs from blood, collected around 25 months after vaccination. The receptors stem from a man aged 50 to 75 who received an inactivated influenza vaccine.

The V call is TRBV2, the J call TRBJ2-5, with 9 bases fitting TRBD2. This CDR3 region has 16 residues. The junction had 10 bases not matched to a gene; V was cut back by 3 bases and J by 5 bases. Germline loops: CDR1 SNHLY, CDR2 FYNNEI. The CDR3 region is CASSDRPSGTGETQYF. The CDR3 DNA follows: TGTGCCAGCAGTGACCGGCCTAGCGGGACGGGGGAGACCCAGTACTTC.

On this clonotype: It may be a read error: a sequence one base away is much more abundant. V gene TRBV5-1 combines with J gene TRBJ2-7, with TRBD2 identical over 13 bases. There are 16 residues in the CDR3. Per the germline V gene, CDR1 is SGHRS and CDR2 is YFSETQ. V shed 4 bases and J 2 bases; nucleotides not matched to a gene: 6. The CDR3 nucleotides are TGCGCCAGCAGCGTGACTAGCGGGGGGAAGACCTACGAGCAGTACTTC. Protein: CASSVTSGGKTYEQYF.

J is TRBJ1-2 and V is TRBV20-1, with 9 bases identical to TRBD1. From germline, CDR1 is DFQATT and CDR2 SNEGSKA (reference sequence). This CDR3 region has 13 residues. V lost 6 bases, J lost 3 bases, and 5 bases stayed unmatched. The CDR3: CSAGTGTDYGYTF. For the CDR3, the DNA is TGCAGTGCGGGGACAGGGACTGACTATGGCTACACCTTC.

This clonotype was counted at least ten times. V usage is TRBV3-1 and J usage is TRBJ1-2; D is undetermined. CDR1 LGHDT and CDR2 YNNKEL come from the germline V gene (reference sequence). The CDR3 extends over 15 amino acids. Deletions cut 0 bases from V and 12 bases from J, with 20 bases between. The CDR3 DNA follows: TGTGCCAGCAGCCAAGATTACCAGTCGTCTAGTGGGCACACCTTC. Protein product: CASSQDYQSSSGHTF.

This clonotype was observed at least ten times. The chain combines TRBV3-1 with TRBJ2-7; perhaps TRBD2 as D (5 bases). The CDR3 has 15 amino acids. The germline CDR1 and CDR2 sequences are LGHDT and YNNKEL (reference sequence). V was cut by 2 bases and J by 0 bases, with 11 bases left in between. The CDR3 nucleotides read TGTGCCAGCAGCCAAAATTTCCGGGACTCCTACGAGCAGTACTTC. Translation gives CASSQNFRDSYEQYF.

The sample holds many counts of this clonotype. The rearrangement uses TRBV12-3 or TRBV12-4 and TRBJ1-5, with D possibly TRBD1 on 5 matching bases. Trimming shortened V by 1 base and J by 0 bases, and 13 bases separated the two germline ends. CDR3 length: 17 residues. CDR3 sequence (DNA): TGTGCCAGCAGTTTAGGCGGGGGGGGGTCTAGCAATCAGCCCCAGCATTTT. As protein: CASSLGGGGSSNQPQHF.

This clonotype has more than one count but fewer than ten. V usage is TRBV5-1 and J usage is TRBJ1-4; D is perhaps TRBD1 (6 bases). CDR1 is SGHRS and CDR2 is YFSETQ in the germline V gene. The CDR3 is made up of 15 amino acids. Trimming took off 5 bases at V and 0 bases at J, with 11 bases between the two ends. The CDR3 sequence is CASRIGGATNEKLFF. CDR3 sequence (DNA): TGCGCCAGCAGAATTGGGGGCGCAACTAATGAAAAACTGTTTTTT.

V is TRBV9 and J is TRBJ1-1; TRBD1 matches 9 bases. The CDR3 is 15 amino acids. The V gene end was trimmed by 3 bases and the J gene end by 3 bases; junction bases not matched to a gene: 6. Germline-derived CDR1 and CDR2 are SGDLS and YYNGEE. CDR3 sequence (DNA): TGTGCCAGCAGCGCACAAGGGACAGGGCACACTGAAGCTTTCTTT. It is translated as CASSAQGTGHTEAFF.

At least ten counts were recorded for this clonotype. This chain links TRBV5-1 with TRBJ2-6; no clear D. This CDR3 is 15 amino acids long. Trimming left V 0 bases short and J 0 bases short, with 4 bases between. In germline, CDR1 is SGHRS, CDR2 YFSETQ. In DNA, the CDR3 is TGCGCCAGCAGCTTGGCCAACTCTGGGGCCAACGTCCTGACTTTC. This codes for CASSLANSGANVLTF.

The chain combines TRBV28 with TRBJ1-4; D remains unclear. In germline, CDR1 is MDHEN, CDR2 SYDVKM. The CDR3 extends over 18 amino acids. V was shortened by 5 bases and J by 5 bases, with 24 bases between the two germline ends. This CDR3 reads CASSENAVGFVWNEKLFF. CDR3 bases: TGTGCCAGCAGTGAGAATGCCGTTGGCTTTGTATGGAATGAAAAACTGTTTTTT. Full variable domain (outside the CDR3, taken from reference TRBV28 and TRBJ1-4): DVKVTQSSRYLVKRTGEKVFLECVQDMDHENMFWYRQDPGLGLRLIYFSYDVKMKEKGDIPEGYSVSREKKERFSLILESASTNQTSMYLCASSENAVGFVWNEKLFFGSGTQLSVL.

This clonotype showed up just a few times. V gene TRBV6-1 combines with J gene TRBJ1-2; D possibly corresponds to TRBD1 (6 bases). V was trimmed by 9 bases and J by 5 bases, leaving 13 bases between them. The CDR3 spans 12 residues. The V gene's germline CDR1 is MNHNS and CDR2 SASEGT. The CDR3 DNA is TGTGCCAGTCGGACAGACTTATATGGCTACACCTTC. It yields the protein CASRTDLYGYTF.

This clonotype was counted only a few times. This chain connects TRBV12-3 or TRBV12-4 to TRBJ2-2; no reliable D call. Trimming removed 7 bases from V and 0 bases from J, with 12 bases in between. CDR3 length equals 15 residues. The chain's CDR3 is CASTPGPANTGELFF. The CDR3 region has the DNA TGTGCCAGCACCCCAGGCCCAGCGAACACCGGGGAGCTGTTTTTT.

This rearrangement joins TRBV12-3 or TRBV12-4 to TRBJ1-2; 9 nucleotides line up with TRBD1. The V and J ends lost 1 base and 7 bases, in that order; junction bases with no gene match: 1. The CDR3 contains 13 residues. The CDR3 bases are TGTGCCAGCAGTTTAGGACAGGGGGTTGGCTACACCTTC. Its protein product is CASSLGQGVGYTF.